Listed here are 5 T cell receptor beta chains from one sample, sequenced in a study of CD8 T cells in Susac syndrome. Reverse transcription of roughly 0.45 to 1 ug RNA was carried out with random hexamers. TCRdb processed the immunoSEQ multiplex PCR reads anew with MiXCR; each CDR3 protein has one entry. The data hold around 140,000 distinct CDR3 sequences, with over 75% observed a single time. Sequencing was performed on CD8+ T cells from PBMCs. These receptors were obtained from a human donor with multiple sclerosis.

This chain links TRBV29-1 with TRBJ2-1, with D possibly being TRBD1 (6 bases). Per the germline V gene, CDR1 is SQVTM and CDR2 is ANQGSEA. The ends were cut back, 6 bases at V and 4 bases at J, with 19 bases in the middle. CDR3 size: 15 residues. The CDR3 loop reads CSVRGQRRKYNEQFF. The CDR3 nucleotides read TGCAGCGTGCGTGGACAGCGGAGAAAGTACAATGAGCAGTTCTTC.

DNA for the CDR3: TGTGCCAGCAGCCCCGGGACATCAAACTCACGGGTCTACGAGCAGTACTTC. It translates to CASSPGTSNSRVYEQYF. The genes are TRBV28 and TRBJ2-7; D possibly corresponds to TRBD1 (6 bases). The CDR3 extends over 17 amino acids. Germline V lookup: CDR1 MDHEN, CDR2 SYDVKM. V lost 6 bases and J 3 bases, leaving 24 bases between the germline ends.

The chain recombines TRBV19 with TRBJ1-5; TRBD1 is a possible D gene (5 bases). Trimming left V 7 bases short and J 0 bases short, with 10 bases between. The CDR3 contains 14 residues. Germline V gene lookup returns CDR1 LNHDA and CDR2 SQIVND (reference sequence). Here the CDR3 DNA reads TGTGCCAGTAAGGACATCGATAGCAATCAGCCCCAGCATTTT. Residues: CASKDIDSNQPQHF.

This clonotype is a singleton in its sample. This chain uses TRBV21-1 with TRBJ1-5. TRBV21-1 is reported as a pseudogene. The CDR3 sequence is 15 residues long. The CDR3 loop reads CASSKGRDSNQPQHF. The CDR3 DNA reads as TGTGCCAGCAGCAAAGGGAGGGATAGCAATCAGCCCCAGCATTTT.

The gene calls are TRBV18 and TRBJ2-3; D call uncertain. Germline-derived CDR1 and CDR2 are KGHSH and LQKENI. V lost 4 bases and J lost 0, with 11 bases in between. The CDR3 spans 15 residues. The chain's CDR3 is CASSQSGYSTDTQYF. CDR3 nucleotide sequence: TGTGCCAGCTCACAATCGGGTTATAGCACAGATACGCAGTATTTT.